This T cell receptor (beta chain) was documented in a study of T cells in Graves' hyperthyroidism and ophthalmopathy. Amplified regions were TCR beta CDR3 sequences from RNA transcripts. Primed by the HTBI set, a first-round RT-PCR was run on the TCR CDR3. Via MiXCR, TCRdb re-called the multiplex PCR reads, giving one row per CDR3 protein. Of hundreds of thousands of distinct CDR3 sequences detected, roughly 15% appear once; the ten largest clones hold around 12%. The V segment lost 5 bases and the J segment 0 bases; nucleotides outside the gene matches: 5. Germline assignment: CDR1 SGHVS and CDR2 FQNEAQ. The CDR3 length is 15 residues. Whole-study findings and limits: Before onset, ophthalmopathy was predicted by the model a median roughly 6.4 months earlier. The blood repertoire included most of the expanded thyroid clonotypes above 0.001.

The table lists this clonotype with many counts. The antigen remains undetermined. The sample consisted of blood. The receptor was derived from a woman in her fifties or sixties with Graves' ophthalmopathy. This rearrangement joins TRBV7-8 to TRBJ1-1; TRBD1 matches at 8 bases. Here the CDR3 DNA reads TGTGCCAGCAGCATATACAGGGGGGTGAACACTGAAGCTTTCTTT. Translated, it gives CASSIYRGVNTEAFF.